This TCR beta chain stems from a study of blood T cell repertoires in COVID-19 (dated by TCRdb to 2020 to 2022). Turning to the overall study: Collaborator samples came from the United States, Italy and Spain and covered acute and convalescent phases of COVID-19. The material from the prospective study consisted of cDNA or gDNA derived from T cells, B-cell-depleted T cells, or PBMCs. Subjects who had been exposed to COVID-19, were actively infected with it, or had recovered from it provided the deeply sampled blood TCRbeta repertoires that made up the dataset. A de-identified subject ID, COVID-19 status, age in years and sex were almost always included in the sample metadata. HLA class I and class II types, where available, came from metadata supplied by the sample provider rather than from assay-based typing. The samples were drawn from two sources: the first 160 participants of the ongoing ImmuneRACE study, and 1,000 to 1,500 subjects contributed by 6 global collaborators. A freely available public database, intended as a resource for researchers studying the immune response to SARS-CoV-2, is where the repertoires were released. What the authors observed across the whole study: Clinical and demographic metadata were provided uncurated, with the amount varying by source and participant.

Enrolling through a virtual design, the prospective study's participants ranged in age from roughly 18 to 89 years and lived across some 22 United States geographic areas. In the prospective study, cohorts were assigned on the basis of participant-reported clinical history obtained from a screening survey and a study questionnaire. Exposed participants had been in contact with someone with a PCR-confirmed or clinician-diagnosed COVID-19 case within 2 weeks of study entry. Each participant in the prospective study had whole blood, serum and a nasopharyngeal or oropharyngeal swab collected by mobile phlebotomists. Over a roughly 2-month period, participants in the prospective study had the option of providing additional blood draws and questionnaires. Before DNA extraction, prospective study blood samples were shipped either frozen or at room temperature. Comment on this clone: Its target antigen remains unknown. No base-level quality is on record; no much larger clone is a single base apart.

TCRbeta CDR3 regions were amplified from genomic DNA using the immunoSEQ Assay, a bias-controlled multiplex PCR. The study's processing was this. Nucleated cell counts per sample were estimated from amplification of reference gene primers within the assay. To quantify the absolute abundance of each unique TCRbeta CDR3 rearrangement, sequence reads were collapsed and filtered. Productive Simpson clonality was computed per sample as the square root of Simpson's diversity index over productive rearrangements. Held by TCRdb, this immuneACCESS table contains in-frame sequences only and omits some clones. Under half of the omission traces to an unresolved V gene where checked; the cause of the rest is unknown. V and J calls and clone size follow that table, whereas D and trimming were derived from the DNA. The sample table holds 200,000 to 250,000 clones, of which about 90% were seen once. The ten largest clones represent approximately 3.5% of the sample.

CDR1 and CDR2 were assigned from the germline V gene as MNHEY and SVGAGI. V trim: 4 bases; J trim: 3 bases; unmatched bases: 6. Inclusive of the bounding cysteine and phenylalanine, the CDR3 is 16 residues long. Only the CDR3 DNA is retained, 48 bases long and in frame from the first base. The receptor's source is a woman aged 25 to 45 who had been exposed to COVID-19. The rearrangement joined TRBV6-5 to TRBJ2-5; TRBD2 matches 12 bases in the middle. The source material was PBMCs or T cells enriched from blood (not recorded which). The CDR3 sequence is CASSSRGLAGKETQYF. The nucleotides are TGTGCCAGCAGTTCCCGCGGACTAGCGGGAAAAGAGACCCAGTACTTC.